What follows is one TCR beta chain and its context. These data belong to a study of blood T cell repertoires in COVID-19. Study details: COVID-19 samples, acute and convalescent, were from the United States, Italy and Spain.

The ends lost 6 bases at V and 4 bases at J; junction bases unmatched: 8. CDR1 and CDR2 (germline): MDHEN, SYDVKM. CDR3 length equals 15 residues. Profiled with immunoSEQ multiplex PCR; TCRdb holds only in-frame clones, not every one. This table has some 150,000 clones, more than 75% appearing once. The chain carries TRBV28 and TRBJ2-2; 7 bases match TRBD1. The TCR comes from a man aged 65 to 85 with acute or convalescent COVID-19. The sequencing sample was made of peripheral blood. CDR3 bases: TGTGCCAGCAGGGTCACAGGGGTTTCCACCGGGGAGCTGTTTTTT. Amino acid sequence: CASRVTGVSTGELFF.